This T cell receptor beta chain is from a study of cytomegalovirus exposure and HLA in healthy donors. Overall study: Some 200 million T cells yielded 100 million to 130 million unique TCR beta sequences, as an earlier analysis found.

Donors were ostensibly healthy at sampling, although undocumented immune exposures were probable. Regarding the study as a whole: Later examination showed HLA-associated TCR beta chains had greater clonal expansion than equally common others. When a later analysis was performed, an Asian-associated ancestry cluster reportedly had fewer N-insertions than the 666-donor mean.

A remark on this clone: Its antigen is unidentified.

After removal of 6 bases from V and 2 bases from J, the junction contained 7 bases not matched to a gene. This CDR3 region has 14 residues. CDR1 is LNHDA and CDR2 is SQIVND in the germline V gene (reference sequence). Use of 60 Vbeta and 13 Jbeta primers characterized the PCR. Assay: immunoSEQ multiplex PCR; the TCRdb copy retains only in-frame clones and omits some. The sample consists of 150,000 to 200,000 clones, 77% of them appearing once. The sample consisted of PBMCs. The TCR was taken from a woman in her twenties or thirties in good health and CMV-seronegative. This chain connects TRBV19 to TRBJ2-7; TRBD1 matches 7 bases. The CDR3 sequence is CASSTGVEAYEQYF. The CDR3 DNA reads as TGTGCCAGTAGCACAGGGGTGGAGGCCTACGAGCAGTACTTC.